The 2 T cell receptor beta chains below come from one sample, sequenced in a study of T cells in Graves' hyperthyroidism and ophthalmopathy. TCR beta CDR3 regions were amplified from RNA. Carried out on the TCR CDR3, a first-round RT-PCR used the HTBI primer set. Via MiXCR, TCRdb re-called the multiplex PCR reads, giving one row per CDR3 protein. Among over 700,000 distinct CDR3 sequences listed, around 38% were seen once. Sequenced material: blood. These TCRs come from a man aged 18 to 35 with Graves' hyperthyroidism.

The chain joins TRBV19 to TRBJ1-1, with D unclear. Germline V gene sequence: CDR1 LNHDA, CDR2 SQIVND (reference sequence). The CDR3 is 12 amino acids. The V and J ends lost 8 bases and 5 bases respectively, with 12 bases between them. CDR3 coding DNA: TGTGCCAGTGGGGATTTCGGGACTGAAGCTTTCTTT. Its translation is CASGDFGTEAFF.

This chain uses TRBV9 with TRBJ1-3; 7 positions match TRBD1. CDR3 length equals 14 residues. V lost 3 bases, J lost 4 bases, and 4 bases stayed unmatched. From germline, CDR1 is SGDLS and CDR2 YYNGEE. This CDR3 is CASSDPTGGNTIYF. CDR3 coding DNA: TGTGCCAGCAGCGATCCGACAGGGGGAAACACCATATATTTT.